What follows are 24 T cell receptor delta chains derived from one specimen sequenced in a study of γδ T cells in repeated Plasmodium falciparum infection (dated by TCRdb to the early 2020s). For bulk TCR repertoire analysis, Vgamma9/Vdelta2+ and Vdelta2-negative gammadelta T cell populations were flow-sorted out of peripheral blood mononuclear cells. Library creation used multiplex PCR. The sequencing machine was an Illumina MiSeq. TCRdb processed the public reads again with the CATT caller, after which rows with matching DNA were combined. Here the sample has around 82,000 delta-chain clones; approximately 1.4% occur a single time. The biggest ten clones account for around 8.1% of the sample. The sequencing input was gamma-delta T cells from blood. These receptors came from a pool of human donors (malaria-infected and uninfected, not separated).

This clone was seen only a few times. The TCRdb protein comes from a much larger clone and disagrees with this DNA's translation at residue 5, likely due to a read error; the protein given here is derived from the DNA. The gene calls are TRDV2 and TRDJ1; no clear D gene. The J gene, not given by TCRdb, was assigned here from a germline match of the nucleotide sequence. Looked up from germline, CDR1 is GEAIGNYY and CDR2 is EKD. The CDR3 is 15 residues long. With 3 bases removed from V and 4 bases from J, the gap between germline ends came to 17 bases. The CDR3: CACDPLSTKGDKLIF. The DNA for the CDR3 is TGTGCCTGTGACCCACTCAGTACTAAGGGCGATAAACTCATCTTT.

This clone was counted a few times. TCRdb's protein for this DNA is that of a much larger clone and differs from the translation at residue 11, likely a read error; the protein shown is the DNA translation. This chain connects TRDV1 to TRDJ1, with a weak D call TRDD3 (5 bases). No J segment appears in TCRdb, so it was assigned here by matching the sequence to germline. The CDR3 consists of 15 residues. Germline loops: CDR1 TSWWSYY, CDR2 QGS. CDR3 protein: CALGELGFYTGKLIF. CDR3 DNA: TGTGCTCTTGGGGAATTGGGGTTTTACACCGGTAAACTCATCTTT.

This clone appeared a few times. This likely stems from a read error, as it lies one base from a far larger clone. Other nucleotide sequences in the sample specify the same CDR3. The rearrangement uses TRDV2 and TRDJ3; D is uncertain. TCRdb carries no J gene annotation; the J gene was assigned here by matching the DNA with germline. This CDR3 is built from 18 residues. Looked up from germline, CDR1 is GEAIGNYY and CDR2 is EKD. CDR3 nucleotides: TGTGCCTGCGACACCCTCCTCCAGAGCTCCTGGGACACCCGACAGATGTTTTTC. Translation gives CACDTLLQSSWDTRQMFF.

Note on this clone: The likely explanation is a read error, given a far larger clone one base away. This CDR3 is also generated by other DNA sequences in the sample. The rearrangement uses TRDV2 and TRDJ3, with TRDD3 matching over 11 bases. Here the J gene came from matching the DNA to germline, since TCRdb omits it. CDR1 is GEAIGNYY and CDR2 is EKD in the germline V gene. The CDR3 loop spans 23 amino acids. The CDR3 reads CACDTVDLGDTFVGSWDTRQMFF. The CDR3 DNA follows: TGTGCCTGTGACACCGTGGACCTGGGGGATACTTTTGTGGGCTCCTGGGACACCCGTCAGATGTTTTTC.

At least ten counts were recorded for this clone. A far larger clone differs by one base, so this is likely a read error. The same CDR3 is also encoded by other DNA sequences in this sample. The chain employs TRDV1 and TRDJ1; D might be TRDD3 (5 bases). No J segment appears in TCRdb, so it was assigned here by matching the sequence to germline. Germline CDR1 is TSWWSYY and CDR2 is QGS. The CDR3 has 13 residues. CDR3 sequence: CALGEAYTDKLIF. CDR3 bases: TGTGCTCTCGGGGAAGCCTACACCGATAAACTCATCTTT.

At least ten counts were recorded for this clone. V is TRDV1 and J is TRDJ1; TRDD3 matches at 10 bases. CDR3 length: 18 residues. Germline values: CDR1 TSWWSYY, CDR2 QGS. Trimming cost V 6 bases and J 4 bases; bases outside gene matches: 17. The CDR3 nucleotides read TGTGCTCTTGGCCGGGCCCGATTCTACTGGGGGATGAGCGATAAACTCATCTTT. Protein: CALGRARFYWGMSDKLIF.

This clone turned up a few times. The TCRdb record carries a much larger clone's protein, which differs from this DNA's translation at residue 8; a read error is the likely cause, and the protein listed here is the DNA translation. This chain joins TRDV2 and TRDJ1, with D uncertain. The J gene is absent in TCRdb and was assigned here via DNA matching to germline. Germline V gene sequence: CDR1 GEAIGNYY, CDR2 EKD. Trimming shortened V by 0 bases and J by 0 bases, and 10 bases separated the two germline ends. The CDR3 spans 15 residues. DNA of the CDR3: TGTGCCTGTGACACCGGAGGGAATCACACCGATAAACTCATCTTT. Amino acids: CACDTGGNHTDKLIF.

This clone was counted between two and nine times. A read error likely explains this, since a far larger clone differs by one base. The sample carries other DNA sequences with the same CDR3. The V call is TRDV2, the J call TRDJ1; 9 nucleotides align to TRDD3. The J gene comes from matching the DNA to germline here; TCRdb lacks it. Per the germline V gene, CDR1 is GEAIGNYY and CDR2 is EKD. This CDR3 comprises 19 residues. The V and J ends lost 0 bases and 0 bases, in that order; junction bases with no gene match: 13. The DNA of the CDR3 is TGTGCCTGTGACACCGTCCGGGGTTTAATGGGGGATAACACCGATAAACTCATCTTT. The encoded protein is CACDTVRGLMGDNTDKLIF.

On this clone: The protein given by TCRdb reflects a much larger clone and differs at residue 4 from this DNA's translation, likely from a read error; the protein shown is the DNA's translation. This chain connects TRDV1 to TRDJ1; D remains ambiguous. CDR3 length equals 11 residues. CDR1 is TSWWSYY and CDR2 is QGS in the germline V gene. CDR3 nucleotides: TGTGCTCTTAGGGAAAATCGTAAACTCATCTTT. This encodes CALRENRKLIF.

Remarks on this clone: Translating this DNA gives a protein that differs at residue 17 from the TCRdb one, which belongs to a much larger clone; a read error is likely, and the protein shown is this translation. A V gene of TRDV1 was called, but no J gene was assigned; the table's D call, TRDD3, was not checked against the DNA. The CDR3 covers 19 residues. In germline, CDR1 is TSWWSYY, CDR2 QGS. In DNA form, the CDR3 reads TGTGCTCTTGGAGAAAGGAGTAGACCTACTGGGATGTACACCGATAAACCCATCTTT. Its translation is CALGERSRPTGMYTDKPIF.

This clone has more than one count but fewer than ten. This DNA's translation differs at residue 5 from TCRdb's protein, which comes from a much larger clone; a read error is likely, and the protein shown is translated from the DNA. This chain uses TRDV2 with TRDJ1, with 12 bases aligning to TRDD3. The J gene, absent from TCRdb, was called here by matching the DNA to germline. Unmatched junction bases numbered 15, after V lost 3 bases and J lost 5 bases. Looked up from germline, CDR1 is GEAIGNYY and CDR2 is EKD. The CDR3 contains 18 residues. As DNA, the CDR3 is TGTGCCTGTGACCCCTTAAATTCTCCTGGGGGATACGAAGATAAACTCATCTTT. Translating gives CACDPLNSPGGYEDKLIF.

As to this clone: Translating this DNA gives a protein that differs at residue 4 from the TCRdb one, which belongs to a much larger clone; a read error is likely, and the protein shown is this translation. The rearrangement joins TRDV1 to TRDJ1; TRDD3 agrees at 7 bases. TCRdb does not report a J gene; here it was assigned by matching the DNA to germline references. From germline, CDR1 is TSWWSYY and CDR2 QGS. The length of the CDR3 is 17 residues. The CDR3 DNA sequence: TGTGCTCTTGAGGAACCGCCCTACGGGGGGATCCCAGATAAACTCATCTTT. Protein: CALEEPPYGGIPDKLIF.

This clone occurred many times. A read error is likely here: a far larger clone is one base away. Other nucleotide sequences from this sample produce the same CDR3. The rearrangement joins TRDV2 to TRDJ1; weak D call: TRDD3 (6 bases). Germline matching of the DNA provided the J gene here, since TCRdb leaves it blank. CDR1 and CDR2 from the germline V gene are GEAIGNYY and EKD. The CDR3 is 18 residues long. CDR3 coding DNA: TGTGCCTGCGACACCGTAAGTCAAGGGGGAAAGTACACCGATAAACTCATCTTT. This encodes CACDTVSQGGKYTDKLIF.

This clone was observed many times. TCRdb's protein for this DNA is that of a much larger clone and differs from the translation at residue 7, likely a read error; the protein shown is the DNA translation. CDR3 in amino acids: CACDPIAGADKLIF. The DNA of the CDR3 is TGTGCCTGTGACCCTATTGCTGGGGCCGATAAACTCATCTTT. The gene calls are TRDV2 and TRDJ1, with TRDD3 as a possible D gene (6 bases). The J gene is absent in TCRdb and was assigned here via DNA matching to germline. This CDR3 has 14 residues. From germline, CDR1 is GEAIGNYY and CDR2 EKD. Between the trimmed V and J ends, which lost 3 bases and 3 bases, there was a span of 13 bases.

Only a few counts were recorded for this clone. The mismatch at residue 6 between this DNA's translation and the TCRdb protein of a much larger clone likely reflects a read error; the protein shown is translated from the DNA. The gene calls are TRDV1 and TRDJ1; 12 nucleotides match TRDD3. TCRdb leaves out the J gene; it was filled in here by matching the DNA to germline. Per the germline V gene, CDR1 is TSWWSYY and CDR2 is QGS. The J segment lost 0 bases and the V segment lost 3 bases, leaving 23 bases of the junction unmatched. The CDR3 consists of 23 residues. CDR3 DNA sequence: TGTGCTCTTGGGGAGACTCCTAGACATTTCGTACTGGGGGATACTCCGTACACCGATAAACTCATCTTT. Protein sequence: CALGETPRHFVLGDTPYTDKLIF.

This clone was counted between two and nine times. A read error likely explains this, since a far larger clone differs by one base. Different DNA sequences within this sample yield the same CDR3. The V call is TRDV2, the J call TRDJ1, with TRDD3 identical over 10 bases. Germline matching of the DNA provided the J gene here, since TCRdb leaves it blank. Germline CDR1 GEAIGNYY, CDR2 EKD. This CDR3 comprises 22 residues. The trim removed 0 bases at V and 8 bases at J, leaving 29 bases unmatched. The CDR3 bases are TGTGCCTGTGACACCGTAAACCGGCCGTCAATGGGGGATACACGTCCTCATCCAAAACTCATCTTT. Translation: CACDTVNRPSMGDTRPHPKLIF.

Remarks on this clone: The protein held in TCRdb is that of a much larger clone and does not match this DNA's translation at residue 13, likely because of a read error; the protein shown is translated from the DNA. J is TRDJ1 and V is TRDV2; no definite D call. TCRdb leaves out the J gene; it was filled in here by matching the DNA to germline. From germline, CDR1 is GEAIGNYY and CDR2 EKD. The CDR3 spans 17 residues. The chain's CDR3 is CACDTVGQPDHTGKLIF. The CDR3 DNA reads TGTGCCTGTGACACCGTGGGACAGCCAGACCACACCGGTAAACTCATCTTT.

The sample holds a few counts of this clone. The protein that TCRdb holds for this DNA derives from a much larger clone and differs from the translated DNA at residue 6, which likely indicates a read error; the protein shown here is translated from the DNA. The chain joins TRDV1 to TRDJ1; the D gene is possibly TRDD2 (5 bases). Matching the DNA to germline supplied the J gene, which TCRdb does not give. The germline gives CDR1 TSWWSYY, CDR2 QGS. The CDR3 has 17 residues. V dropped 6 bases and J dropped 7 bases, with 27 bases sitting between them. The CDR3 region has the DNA TGTGCTCTTGGCGACCTCCTAAAGAAGCCGGGAGCTCTTAAACTCATCTTT. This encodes CALGDLLKKPGALKLIF.

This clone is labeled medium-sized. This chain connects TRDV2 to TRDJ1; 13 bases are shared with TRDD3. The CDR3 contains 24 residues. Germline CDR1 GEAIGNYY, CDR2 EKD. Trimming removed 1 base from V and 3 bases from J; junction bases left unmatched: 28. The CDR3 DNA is TGTGCCTGTGACACTGGCCCTATTTCCGGCAAAGTACTGGGGGATACGCTAAACTCCGATAAACTCATCTTT. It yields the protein CACDTGPISGKVLGDTLNSDKLIF.

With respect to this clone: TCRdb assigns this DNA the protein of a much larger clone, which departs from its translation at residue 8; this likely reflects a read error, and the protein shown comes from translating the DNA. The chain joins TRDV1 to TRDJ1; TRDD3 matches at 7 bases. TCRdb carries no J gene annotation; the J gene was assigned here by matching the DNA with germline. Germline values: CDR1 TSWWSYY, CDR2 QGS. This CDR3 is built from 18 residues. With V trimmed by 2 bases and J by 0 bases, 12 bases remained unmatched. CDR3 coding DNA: TGTGCTCTTGGGGAAATATACGCTGGGGGTATGTACACCGATAAACTCATCTTT. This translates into CALGEIYAGGMYTDKLIF.

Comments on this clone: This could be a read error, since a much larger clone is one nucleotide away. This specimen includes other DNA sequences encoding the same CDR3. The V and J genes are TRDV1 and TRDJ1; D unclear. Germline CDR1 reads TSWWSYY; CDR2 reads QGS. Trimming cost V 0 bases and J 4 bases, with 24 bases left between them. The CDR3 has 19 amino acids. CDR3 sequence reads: CALGELVNKAQERGDKLIF. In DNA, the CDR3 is TGTGCTCTTGGGGAACTAGTAAACAAGGCCCAAGAGCGGGGCGATAAACTCATCTTT.

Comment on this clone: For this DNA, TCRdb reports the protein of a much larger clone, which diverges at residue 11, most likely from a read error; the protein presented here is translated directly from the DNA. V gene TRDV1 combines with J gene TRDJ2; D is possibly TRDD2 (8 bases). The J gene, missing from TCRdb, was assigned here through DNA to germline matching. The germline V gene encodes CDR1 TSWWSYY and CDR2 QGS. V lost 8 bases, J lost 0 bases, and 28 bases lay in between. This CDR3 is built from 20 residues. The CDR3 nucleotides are TGTGCTCTTTGTGGCCTTCCTAGTACTGGGGAAACTCCTTTGACAGCACAACTCTTCTTT. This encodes CALCGLPSTGETPLTAQLFF.

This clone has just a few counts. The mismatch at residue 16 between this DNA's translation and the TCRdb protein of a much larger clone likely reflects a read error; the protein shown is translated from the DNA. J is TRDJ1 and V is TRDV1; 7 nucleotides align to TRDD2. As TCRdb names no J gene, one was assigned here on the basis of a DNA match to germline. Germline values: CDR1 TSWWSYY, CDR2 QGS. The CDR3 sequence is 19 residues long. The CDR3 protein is CALGGCLPPPYLYTDQLIF. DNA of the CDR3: TGTGCTCTTGGGGGTTGCCTTCCTCCCCCCTATCTGTACACCGATCAACTCATCTTT.

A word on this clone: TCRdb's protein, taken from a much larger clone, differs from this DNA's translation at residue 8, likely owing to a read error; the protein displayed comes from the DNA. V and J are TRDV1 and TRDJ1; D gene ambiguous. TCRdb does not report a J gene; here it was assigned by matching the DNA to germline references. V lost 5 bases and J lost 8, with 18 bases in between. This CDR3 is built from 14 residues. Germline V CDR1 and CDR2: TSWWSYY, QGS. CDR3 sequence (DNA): TGTGCTCTTGGGAAGACTAAGGAGGATGGAAAACTCATCTTT. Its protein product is CALGKTKEDGKLIF.